This T cell receptor (beta chain) derives from a study of T cell repertoires in cytomegalovirus infection. Study context: CMV infection and matching HLA type were both indicated by public TCR beta signatures.

TCRdb analysed the reads with MiXCR anew, one entry per CDR3 protein. The sample lists some 270,000 distinct CDR3 sequences; approximately 22% were seen once. In this sample, this clonotype turned up many times. Antigen unknown. The receptor was derived from a human donor in good health (CMV status not recorded). Some clones in this sample may be carry-over from other donors' samples. The sample in question was cultured PBMCs, obtained from culture after CMV antigen stimulation.

The CDR3 nucleotides read TGTGCCAGCAGCCAAGACAGGAACACTGAAGCTTTCTTT. This encodes CASSQDRNTEAFF. The rearrangement links TRBV7-2 to TRBJ1-1, with a possible D match to TRBD1 (5 bases). V dropped 5 bases and J dropped 1 base, with 8 bases sitting between them. The germline CDR1 and CDR2 sequences are SGHTA and FQGNSA. The CDR3 totals 13 residues.